This note documents a single TCR beta chain sequence. What this receptor recognizes is not known. No quality values exist for individual bases; no much larger clone is one base distant. The data originate from a study of control samples from healthy donors and cancer patients (dated by TCRdb to 2020 to 2021). Preparation of the library involved the immunoSEQ multiplex PCR assay. TCRdb mirrors the immuneACCESS table, restricted to in-frame sequences. Some clones are absent from its copies; in checked studies, under half trace to an unresolved V gene, and the reason for the others is unknown. The sample table holds 150,000 to 200,000 clones, of which 91% were seen once. The ten largest clones capture about 2% of the sample. The CDR3 spans 15 residues, from the cysteine through the phenylalanine. Of all the DNA, just the CDR3 is kept, 45 bases in frame from base 1. The germline ends are 9 bases apart after V is trimmed by 0 bases and J by 2 bases. CDR1 is given as SGHNT and CDR2 as YYREEE, both from the germline V gene (reference sequence).

The specimen was blood. The sequence came from a middle-aged woman in good health. The chain uses TRBV5-4 and TRBJ1-5; no D gene can be assigned with confidence. The CDR3 region has the sequence CASSLGGRGNQPQHF. The nucleotide sequence reads as follows: TGTGCCAGCAGCTTGGGGGGTAGGGGCAATCAGCCCCAGCATTTT.